The clone carrying this TCR beta chain was detected only once. V dropped 2 bases and J dropped 3 bases, with 10 bases sitting between them. The germline CDR1 and CDR2 sequences are SQVTM and ANQGSEA. The CDR3 totals 13 residues. The data were obtained in a study of blood T cell repertoires in COVID-19. Study summary: COVID-19 samples collected from the United States, Italy and Spain covered acute and convalescent phases. In each case, the material was cDNA or gDNA derived from T cells, B-cell-depleted T cells, or PBMCs.

As processed by the authors: Amplification of reference gene primers provided the estimated nucleated cell counts. Generated by immunoSEQ multiplex PCR, the TCRdb table keeps only in-frame clones and is missing some. V and J calls and clone size are those listed in that table; D and trimming were worked out from the DNA. The sample lists 160,000 or so clones; approximately 78% were seen once. The sequencing sample was made of peripheral blood. The receptor was derived from a human donor in a cohort sampled during active COVID-19. This chain uses TRBV29-1 with TRBJ2-5; the D gene is possibly TRBD2 (6 bases). Written as DNA, the CDR3 is TGCAGCGTTGAACATCCGGGGGAAGAGACCCAGTACTTC. It translates to CSVEHPGEETQYF.